This T cell receptor (beta chain) was found in a study of early T cells in non-severe SARS-CoV-2 infection. This clonotype was seen ten or more times. Individual cDNA molecules carried attached unique molecular identifiers. TCRdb redid the calling of the 5' RACE reads with MiXCR, one entry per CDR3 protein. The table has around 35,000 distinct CDR3 sequences, roughly 6.3% seen once. CDR1 and CDR2 (germline): MDHEN, SYDVKM. CDR3 length: 14 residues. V was shortened by 3 bases and J by 1 base, with 7 bases between the two germline ends. The genes are TRBV28 and TRBJ1-5; D gene ambiguous. Sequencing used whole blood. This TCR was recovered from an adult who was a healthcare worker with PCR-confirmed SARS-CoV-2 infection or an uninfected control (not recorded which). In nucleotides, the CDR3 is TGTGCCAGCAGTTTGGGCAGGAGCAATCAGCCCCAGCATTTT. As protein: CASSLGRSNQPQHF. Supplemented by reference TRBV28 and TRBJ1-5, the full variable domain reads DVKVTQSSRYLVKRTGEKVFLECVQDMDHENMFWYRQDPGLGLRLIYFSYDVKMKEKGDIPEGYSVSREKKERFSLILESASTNQTSMYLCASSLGRSNQPQHFGDGTRLSIL.